The TCR beta chain described here comes from a study of cytomegalovirus exposure and HLA in healthy donors. Study results and caveats: CMV antigen specificity of a few CMV-associated chains was confirmed in vitro.

A remark on this clone: Its target is not known.

This CDR3 region has 11 residues. Germline V gene lookup returns CDR1 SQVTM and CDR2 ANQGSEA. The V end lost 2 bases, the J end lost 4 bases, and 5 bases lay between the germline ends. Libraries were prepared by immunoSEQ multiplex PCR; TCRdb keeps only in-frame clonotypes and omits some of them. Of 150,000 to 200,000 clones listed, about nine tenths are singletons. Sequencing was carried out using PBMCs. The V and J genes are TRBV29-1 and TRBJ2-5; no firm D call. The source of this sequence is a man under 40 in good health and CMV-seropositive. CDR3 in amino acids: CSVEPLETQYF. For the CDR3, the DNA is TGCAGCGTTGAACCCCTAGAGACCCAGTACTTC.